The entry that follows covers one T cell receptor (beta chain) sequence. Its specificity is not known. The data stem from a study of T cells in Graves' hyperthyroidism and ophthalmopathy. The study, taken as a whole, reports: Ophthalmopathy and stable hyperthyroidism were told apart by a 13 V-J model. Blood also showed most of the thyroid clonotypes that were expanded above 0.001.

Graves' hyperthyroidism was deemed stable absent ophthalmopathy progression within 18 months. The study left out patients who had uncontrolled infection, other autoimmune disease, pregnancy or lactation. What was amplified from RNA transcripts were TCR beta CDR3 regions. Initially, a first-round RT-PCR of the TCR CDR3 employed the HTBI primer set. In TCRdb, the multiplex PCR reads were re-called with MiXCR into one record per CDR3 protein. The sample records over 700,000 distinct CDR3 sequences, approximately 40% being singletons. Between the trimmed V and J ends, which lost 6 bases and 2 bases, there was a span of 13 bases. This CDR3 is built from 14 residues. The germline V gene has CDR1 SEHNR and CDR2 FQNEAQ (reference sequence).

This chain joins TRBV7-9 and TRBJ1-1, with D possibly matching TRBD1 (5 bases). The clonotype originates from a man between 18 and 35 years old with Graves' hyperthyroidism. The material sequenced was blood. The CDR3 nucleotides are TGTGCCAGCAGTAAGGAGGGGCGCAACACTGAAGCTTTCTTT. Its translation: CASSKEGRNTEAFF.